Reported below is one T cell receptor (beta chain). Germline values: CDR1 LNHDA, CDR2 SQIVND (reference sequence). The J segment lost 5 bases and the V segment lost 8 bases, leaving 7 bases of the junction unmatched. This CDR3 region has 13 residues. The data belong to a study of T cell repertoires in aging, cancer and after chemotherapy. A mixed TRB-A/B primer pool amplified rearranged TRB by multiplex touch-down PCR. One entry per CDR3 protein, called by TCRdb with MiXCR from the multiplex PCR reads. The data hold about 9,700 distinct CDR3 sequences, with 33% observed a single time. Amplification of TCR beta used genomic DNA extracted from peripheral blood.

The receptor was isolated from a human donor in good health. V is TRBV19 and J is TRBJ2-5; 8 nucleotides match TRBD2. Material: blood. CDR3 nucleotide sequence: TGTGCCAGTCGGGGGGGAATCGGGGAGACCCAGTACTTC. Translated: CASRGGIGETQYF.